These 20 T cell receptor beta chains were sequenced from one sample in a study of blood T cells in healthy people across ages. Combining a sample-barcoded 5' primer with a J-beta primer mix, a second PCR ran for roughly 7 to 12 cycles. TCRdb re-called the 5' RACE reads through MiXCR, storing one row per CDR3 protein. The sample records some 1.6 million distinct CDR3 sequences, 30% to 40% being singletons. The sequenced material came from blood. Receptors were obtained from a woman aged 25 to 39 in good health.

The CDR3 here is CASSQVDGRPTDTQYF. The CDR3 bases are TGCGCCAGCAGCCAAGTGGACGGGAGGCCCACAGATACGCAGTATTTT. The rearrangement links TRBV4-1 to TRBJ2-3; 7 bases line up with TRBD2. The CDR3 has 16 residues. The junction had 6 bases not matched to a gene; V was cut back by 1 base and J by 2 bases. Looked up from germline, CDR1 is MGHRA and CDR2 is YSYEKL.

The chain joins TRBV28 to TRBJ1-4, with D uncertain. V was pared by 5 bases and J by 0 bases, with 7 bases between. Germline assignment: CDR1 MDHEN and CDR2 SYDVKM. This CDR3 contains 14 residues. CDR3 sequence reads: CASSRASTNEKLFF. CDR3 sequence (DNA): TGTGCCAGCAGTCGTGCGTCAACTAATGAAAAACTGTTTTTT.

This clonotype turned up a few times. The CDR3 loop is CASSLGLRSEQFF. The CDR3 coding sequence is TGCGCCAGCAGCTTGGGCCTAAGGAGCGAGCAGTTCTTC. This chain links TRBV5-1 with TRBJ2-1; unclear D gene. The length of the CDR3 is 13 residues. CDR1 SGHRS and CDR2 YFSETQ come from the germline V gene. Between the trimmed V and J ends, which lost 0 bases and 10 bases, there was a span of 11 bases.

This clonotype came up a few times. In nucleotides, the CDR3 is TGCAGCGTTGCTCTGGGTGTCGGGGAGCAGTTCTTC. Translating gives CSVALGVGEQFF. The V call is TRBV29-1, the J call TRBJ2-1, with D unclear. CDR1 and CDR2 from the germline V gene are SQVTM and ANQGSEA. Trimming took 4 bases from V and 10 from J, leaving 14 bases between them. There are 12 residues in the CDR3.

The chain joins TRBV20-1 to TRBJ2-5, with 8 bases lining up with TRBD2. Germline CDR1 and CDR2: DFQATT and SNEGSKA (reference sequence). This CDR3 is 15 amino acids long. V lost 0 bases and J lost 4; bases outside the gene matches: 7. CDR3 sequence (DNA): TGCAGTGCTAGAGATTCCGGGAGGGCCGGAGAGACCCAGTACTTC. This encodes CSARDSGRAGETQYF.

This clonotype has more than one count but fewer than ten. The chain has TRBV20-1 and TRBJ2-1, with D possibly TRBD1 on 6 matching bases. Germline CDR1 DFQATT, CDR2 SNEGSKA (reference sequence). The CDR3 has 12 residues. V was trimmed by 6 bases and J by 6 bases, leaving 12 bases between them. The CDR3 DNA reads TGCAGTGCCCTCTGGACAGTCAATGAGCAGTTCTTC. It specifies CSALWTVNEQFF.

The genes are TRBV5-5 and TRBJ2-3; 8 bases fit TRBD1. This CDR3 contains 16 residues. In germline, CDR1 is SGHKS, CDR2 YYEKEE (reference sequence). V lost 4 bases to trimming and J lost 0 bases; unmatched junction nucleotides: 7. The CDR3, as DNA: TGTGCCAGCAGCAGGGGGACAGGATCTAGCACAGATACGCAGTATTTT. It yields the protein CASSRGTGSSTDTQYF.

The chain combines TRBV4-1 with TRBJ2-3; no clear D. Germline assignment: CDR1 MGHRA and CDR2 YSYEKL. The CDR3 is 14 amino acids. V gave up 1 base and J gave up 8 bases, with 13 bases separating them. The CDR3 DNA reads as TGCGCCAGCAGCCAAGTCCTTGTCTCAGGTACGCAGTATTTT. This gives the protein CASSQVLVSGTQYF.

This clonotype was observed a single time. The junction departs from germline at one end; a sequencing error may be responsible. V gene TRBV12-3 or TRBV12-4 combines with J gene TRBJ1-4; D might be TRBD1 (6 bases). This CDR3 spans 16 amino acids. This chain's CDR3 is CASSDNDRGGYEKRFF. The CDR3 bases are TGTGCCAGCAGTGACAACGACAGAGGGGGATATGAAAAACGGTTTTTT.

Notes on this clonotype: Compared with germline, one end of the junction differs, possibly owing to a read error. The chain joins TRBV4-3 to TRBJ2-3; D possibly corresponds to TRBD2 (5 bases). Germline V gene data show CDR1 as LGHNA and CDR2 as YSLEER. The CDR3 covers 18 residues. The CDR3 region is CASSQDPDDYLSTDPQYF. DNA of the CDR3: TGCGCCAGCAGCCAAGACCCTGATGACTATTTAAGCACAGATCCGCAGTATTTT.

This clonotype turned up a few times. The rearrangement links TRBV7-2 to TRBJ1-6; D remains unclear. The CDR3 has 16 residues. Per germline, CDR1 SGHTA and CDR2 FQGNSA. Trimming removed 2 bases at V and 0 bases at J, with 8 bases between. The CDR3 spells CASSLKSNSYNSPLHF. The CDR3 DNA is TGTGCCAGCAGCTTAAAGTCGAACTCCTATAATTCACCCCTCCACTTT.

This clonotype was seen a single time. One end of the junction varies from germline; a read error may be responsible. V gene TRBV2 combines with J gene TRBJ1-4; no clear D gene. The germline gives CDR1 SNHLY, CDR2 FYNNEI. This CDR3 comprises 12 residues. This CDR3 reads CASRPFLGKRFF. For the CDR3, the DNA is TGTGCCAGCAGGCCTTTTTTGGGAAAACGGTTTTTT.

This clonotype was seen only a few times. The J gene is TRBJ2-3, the V gene TRBV12-3 or TRBV12-4; D is ambiguous. V lost 8 bases and J 4 bases, leaving 4 bases between the germline ends. The CDR3 consists of 10 residues. Written as DNA, the CDR3 is TGTGCCAGCGCGTCAGATACGCAGTATTTT. Amino acid sequence: CASASDTQYF.

The rearrangement links TRBV18 to TRBJ2-4; 8 nucleotides line up with TRBD1. The DNA end lines up better with TRBJ2-7; the J call may be wrong. Germline lookup yields CDR1 KGHSH and CDR2 LQKENI. This CDR3 is 16 amino acids long. As DNA, the CDR3 is TGTGCCAGCTCACCACCGGGAGCAGGGGGCCGCTACGAGCAGTACTTC. This gives the protein CASSPPGAGGRYEQYF.

The chain has TRBV2 and TRBJ2-1; D is tentatively TRBD1 or TRBD2 (5 bases each). This CDR3 is built from 16 residues. V was pared by 6 bases and J by 3 bases, with 18 bases between. Germline CDR1 SNHLY, CDR2 FYNNEI. The CDR3 sequence is CASRRSEGQDYNEQFF. In nucleotides, the CDR3 is TGTGCCAGCAGGCGTTCAGAGGGGCAAGACTACAATGAGCAGTTCTTC. Full variable domain (rest looked up from reference TRBV2 and TRBJ2-1): EPEVTQTPSHQVTQMGQEVILRCVPISNHLYFYWYRQILGQKVEFLVSFYNNEISEKSEIFDDQFSVERPDGSNFTLKIRSTKLEDSAMYFCASRRSEGQDYNEQFFGPGTRLTVL.

The chain is built from TRBV7-6 and TRBJ2-1; D possibly matches TRBD1 or TRBD2 (7 bases each). There are 17 residues in the CDR3. Germline V lookup: CDR1 SGHVS, CDR2 FNYEAQ. Trimming took 5 bases from V and 15 from J, leaving 32 bases between them. The CDR3 loop reads CASSRDGGGWDRALRFF. CDR3 in DNA: TGTGCCAGCAGCCGTGACGGCGGGGGATGGGACAGAGCATTGAGGTTCTTC.

This sequence joins TRBV2 and TRBJ2-1, with 9 bases fitting TRBD2. Trimming at V came to 8 bases and at J to 5 bases, leaving 10 bases not matched to a gene. Per germline, CDR1 SNHLY and CDR2 FYNNEI. The CDR3 runs to 15 residues. This CDR3 is CASQRAGGSNNEQFF. The CDR3 coding sequence is TGTGCCAGCCAGAGAGCGGGAGGCAGTAACAATGAGCAGTTCTTC. The full variable domain, with the rest looked up from reference TRBV2 and TRBJ2-1, is EPEVTQTPSHQVTQMGQEVILRCVPISNHLYFYWYRQILGQKVEFLVSFYNNEISEKSEIFDDQFSVERPDGSNFTLKIRSTKLEDSAMYFCASQRAGGSNNEQFFGPGTRLTVL.

This clonotype appeared a few times. This sequence joins TRBV9 and TRBJ1-6; D gene unclear. Germline CDR1 is SGDLS and CDR2 is YYNGEE. The length of the CDR3 is 16 residues. The V end was cut by 5 bases, the J end by 5 bases, with 17 bases between. This CDR3 reads CASSLGEGNNNSPLHF. CDR3 nucleotides: TGTGCCAGCAGTTTGGGAGAGGGAAACAATAATTCACCCCTCCACTTT. Together with reference TRBV9 and TRBJ1-6, the CDR3 gives the full variable domain: DSGVTQTPKHLITATGQRVTLRCSPRSGDLSVYWYQQSLDQGLQFLIQYYNGEERAKGNILERFSAQQFPDLHSELNLSSLELGDSALYFCASSLGEGNNNSPLHFGNGTRLTVT.

Worth noting for this clonotype: This sequence is one base from a far larger clone and is likely a read error. The CDR3 region is CASGLGTGSYNEQFF. The CDR3 nucleotides are TGTGCCAGCGGCTTAGGGACGGGGTCCTACAATGAGCAGTTCTTC. The V gene is TRBV7-3, the J gene TRBJ2-1, with D perhaps being TRBD1 or TRBD2 (5 bases each). The CDR3 spans 15 residues. The germline CDR1 and CDR2 sequences are SGHTA and FQGTGA.

This clonotype was found many times. J is TRBJ2-5 and V is TRBV20-1; 7 bases align to TRBD1. This CDR3 has 13 amino acids. The V gene end was trimmed by 3 bases and the J gene end by 2 bases; junction bases not matched to a gene: 3. Per germline, CDR1 DFQATT and CDR2 SNEGSKA (reference sequence). CDR3 DNA: TGCAGTGCTAGTCGGACAGGACAAGAGACCCAGTACTTC. Encoded protein: CSASRTGQETQYF.